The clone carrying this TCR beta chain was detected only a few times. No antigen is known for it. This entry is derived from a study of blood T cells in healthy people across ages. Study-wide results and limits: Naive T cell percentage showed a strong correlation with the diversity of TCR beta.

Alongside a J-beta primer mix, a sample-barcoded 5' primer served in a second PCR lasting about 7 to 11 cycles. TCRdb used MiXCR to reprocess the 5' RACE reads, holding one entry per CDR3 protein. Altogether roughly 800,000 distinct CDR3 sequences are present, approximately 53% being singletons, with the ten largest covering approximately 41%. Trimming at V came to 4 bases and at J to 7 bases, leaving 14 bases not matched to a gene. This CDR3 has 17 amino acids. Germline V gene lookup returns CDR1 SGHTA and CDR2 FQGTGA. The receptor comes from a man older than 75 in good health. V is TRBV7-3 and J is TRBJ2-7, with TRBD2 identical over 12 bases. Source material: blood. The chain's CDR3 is CASSSPPPGLAGREQYF. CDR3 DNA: TGTGCCAGCAGCTCACCCCCTCCGGGACTAGCGGGCAGGGAGCAGTACTTC.